This T cell receptor (beta chain) originates from a study of early T cells in non-severe SARS-CoV-2 infection. Study as a whole: RNA in bulk from unsorted whole blood was sequenced, and chains were unpaired.

The protocol attached unique molecular identifiers to individual cDNA molecules. TCRdb re-analysed the 5' RACE reads in MiXCR, keeping a single row per CDR3 protein. The sample shows about 48,000 distinct CDR3 sequences, approximately 5.6% of them seen only once. Study observations and caveats: Clonotype matching in VDJdb favored anti-spike CD8 responses and did not capture private and CD4 specificities.

This clonotype appeared many times. Its antigen is unidentified. Sequencing was done on a sample of whole blood. The TCR was taken from an adult who was a healthcare worker with PCR-confirmed SARS-CoV-2 infection or an uninfected control (not recorded which).

The CDR3 is CSARVMHSGSSYEQYF. The CDR3 bases are TGCAGTGCTAGAGTTATGCATAGCGGGAGCTCCTACGAGCAGTACTTC. The chain joins TRBV20-1 to TRBJ2-7, with 9 bases matching TRBD2. This CDR3 spans 16 amino acids. V lost 1 base to trimming and J lost 0 bases; unmatched junction nucleotides: 7. The V gene's germline CDR1 is DFQATT and CDR2 SNEGSKA (reference sequence).